This T cell receptor beta chain was recorded in a study of OX40 agonist ivuxolimab in advanced cancers. In terms of the full investigation: The costimulatory receptor OX40 (CD134) was targeted by ivuxolimab, a fully human IgG2 agonistic monoclonal antibody. Intravenous ivuxolimab was administered to patients every 2 weeks at six dose levels: 0.01, 0.1, 0.3, 1.5, 3 and 10 mg/kg. Among the roughly 50 dose-escalation patients, approximately 20 had hepatocellular carcinoma, approximately 15 melanoma, 9 renal cell carcinoma and 9 head and neck cancer. In the dose-escalation cohort, around four fifths of patients were male, and the mean age was 60 years with a range of roughly 23 to 79. Patients were allowed to have had prior anti-PD-1, anti-PD-L1 or anti-CTLA-4 therapy, and roughly two fifths of the dose-escalation patients had been treated with checkpoint inhibitors. Partial responses occurred in three dose-escalation patients: two with cutaneous melanoma and one with hepatocellular carcinoma. Peripheral TCRbeta sequencing aimed to test whether ivuxolimab altered TCR sequence diversity and caused clonal T-cell expansion. The monotherapy dose-escalation portion (N ≈ 52 patients) of the phase I ivuxolimab trial is reported in the paper. The paper's findings and limits, for the study overall: In partial responders in the 0.1-3.0 mg/kg groups, normalized peripheral clonal expansion was found to be among the lowest, especially among CD8+ T cells. The antigen specificity of the peripheral T cells that underwent clonal expansion was not determined. At doses of 0.1 to 3.0 mg/kg, clonal expansion of both CD4+ and CD8+ blood T cells was observed from baseline to week 6. After ivuxolimab, CD8+ T cells had more expanded clones than CD4+ T cells on average. Low levels of normalized T-cell clonal expansion were also seen in some patients who did not respond.

The trial excluded patients who had a history of autoimmune disease or were on systemic immunosuppression. In every dose cohort, peripheral blood was drawn for TCR sequencing at baseline, cycle 4 day 1, and cycle 7 day 1. The samples were drawn from a first-in-human, open-label, multicenter phase I dose-escalation trial of ivuxolimab. Adults with locally advanced or metastatic melanoma, renal cell carcinoma, hepatocellular carcinoma or head and neck squamous cell carcinoma were enrolled in the trial. Before TCR sequencing, CD4+ T cells and CD8+ T cells from peripheral blood were sorted into separate populations. Comment on this clone: The antigen this receptor binds is unknown. Base qualities are not recorded, but no much larger clone differs from it by a single base.

Taken from cysteine to phenylalanine, the CDR3 has 15 residues. Only the CDR3 DNA stays, 45 bases, in frame from base 1. Deletion took 0 bases off V and 0 bases off J, with a span of 8 bases between the germline ends. The germline V gene gives CDR1 as SGHAT and CDR2 as FQNNGV. Genomic DNA was extracted from sorted cells for sequencing of the TCRbeta CDR3 region. The immunoSEQ Assay was used to sequence the TCRbeta CDR3 regions. What TCRdb holds here is the immuneACCESS table cut down to in-frame rearrangements. Part of the clones is not present; checked against another copy, under half of the missing clones reflect an unresolved V gene, and the others are unexplained. The sample data list 30,000 to 40,000 clones, and more than 70% of these were observed just once. Around a tenth of the sample goes to the ten largest clones.

This TCR derives from an adult with an advanced solid tumor such as melanoma, head and neck, liver or kidney cancer. The V gene is TRBV11-2 and the J gene is TRBJ1-1; the D gene remains uncertain. The material sequenced was CD4+ or CD8+ T cells sorted from blood, taken in a trial of the OX40 agonist ivuxolimab. The CDR3 amino acid sequence is: CASSLESGVNTEAFF. At the DNA level, the sequence is TGTGCCAGCAGCTTAGAATCTGGGGTGAACACTGAAGCTTTCTTT.